What follows are 30 T cell receptor beta chains derived from one specimen sequenced in a study of monozygotic twins with inflammatory bowel disease. TCRdb derives one entry per CDR3 protein from the 5' RACE reads, leaving out DNA. This listing includes 400,000 to 500,000 distinct CDR3 sequences. What was sequenced was blood. These receptors were obtained from a human donor with ulcerative colitis or Crohn's disease, or a healthy co-twin of an affected twin (not recorded which).

The rearrangement uses TRBV25-1 and TRBJ2-7. The CDR3 totals 14 residues. In germline, CDR1 is MGHDK, CDR2 SYGVNS. The CDR3: CASSDGVFSYEQYF.

The chain is built from TRBV19 and TRBJ2-3; TCRdb reports TRBD1, a call that lacks DNA to check it against. This CDR3 region has 14 residues. Looked up from germline, CDR1 is LNHDA and CDR2 is SQIVND (reference sequence). The CDR3 reads CASRIQGAADTQYF.

CDR3 sequence: CASSPDLSSYNEQFF. The chain links TRBV18 to TRBJ2-1. CDR3 size: 15 residues. Germline CDR1 and CDR2: KGHSH and LQKENI.

The chain couples TRBV7-8 to TRBJ1-5; the D call of TRBD1 rests on TCRdb alone, since no DNA is present to check it. The CDR3 covers 15 residues. Germline lookup yields CDR1 SGHVS and CDR2 FQNEAQ. Here the CDR3 reads CASSLGLTVSQPQHF.

V is TRBV5-1 and J is TRBJ1-5. This CDR3 contains 15 residues. The germline V gene encodes CDR1 SGHRS and CDR2 YFSETQ. The CDR3 is CASSLGTEFNQPQHF.

CDR3 protein: CATAQGGYDEQYF. V usage is TRBV15 and J usage is TRBJ2-7; TCRdb picks TRBD1, but there is no DNA to check that call. This CDR3 region has 13 residues. Germline V gene data show CDR1 as LNHNV and CDR2 as YYDKDF (reference sequence).

The V and J genes are TRBV28 and TRBJ1-1. The CDR3 extends over 14 amino acids. The germline CDR1 and CDR2 sequences are MDHEN and SYDVKM. This chain's CDR3 is CASSLERWGYQAFF.

The chain uses TRBV7-6 and TRBJ2-2. Germline CDR1 reads SGHVS; CDR2 reads FNYEAQ. The CDR3 is 15 residues long. The CDR3 here is CASLAGIANTGELFF.

J is TRBJ1-3 and V is TRBV7-2; TCRdb's D call, TRBD1, is unchecked because there is no DNA. This CDR3 has 15 residues. Germline V lookup: CDR1 SGHTA, CDR2 FQGNSA. The CDR3 loop is CASSLDGAGGNTIYF.

The chain carries TRBV20-1 and TRBJ2-7; the D gene TCRdb calls, TRBD1, cannot be checked with no DNA. This CDR3 is built from 14 residues. CDR1 and CDR2 (germline): DFQATT, SNEGSKA (reference sequence). This chain's CDR3 is CSARRPDRDYEQYF.

This rearrangement joins TRBV19 to TRBJ2-1; TCRdb outputs TRBD1, but without DNA this stays unchecked. Germline V lookup: CDR1 LNHDA, CDR2 SQIVND (reference sequence). The CDR3 covers 13 residues. CDR3 in amino acids: CASSMGGGNEQFF.

The V call is TRBV12-3 or TRBV12-4, the J call TRBJ1-1; TCRdb's D gene call, TRBD1, goes unchecked for lack of DNA. This CDR3 is built from 15 residues. The chain's CDR3 is CASSPTGEWRTEAFF.

The J gene is TRBJ1-2, the V gene TRBV30. This CDR3 comprises 12 residues. Per the germline V gene, CDR1 is GTSNPN and CDR2 is SVGIG (reference sequence). The CDR3 reads CAWSSEGYGYTF.

The chain joins TRBV29-1 to TRBJ2-1; the D gene TCRdb calls, TRBD1, cannot be checked with no DNA. Germline CDR1 SQVTM, CDR2 ANQGSEA. This CDR3 contains 14 residues. The CDR3 loop is CSVVRDNSYNEQFF.

The chain joins TRBV20-1 to TRBJ2-2; no DNA is available, so the TRBD1 call from TCRdb remains unchecked. CDR1 and CDR2 from the germline V gene are DFQATT and SNEGSKA (reference sequence). The CDR3 sequence is 16 residues long. The CDR3 sequence: CSARDLRGRSPGELFF.

The chain links TRBV4-1 to TRBJ2-3. Germline lookup yields CDR1 MGHRA and CDR2 YSYEKL. CDR3 length: 13 residues. CDR3 in amino acids: CASSQVATDTQYF.

The chain carries TRBV30 and TRBJ2-7. Germline CDR1 and CDR2: GTSNPN and SVGIG (reference sequence). This CDR3 is 11 amino acids long. The CDR3 spells CAWSGSYEQYF.

The J gene is TRBJ2-1, the V gene TRBV5-8; lacking DNA, the TRBD2 call made by TCRdb goes unchecked. The CDR3 spans 16 residues. Germline CDR1 SGHTS, CDR2 YDEGEE. CDR3 sequence: CASSLTSGSAPGEQFF.

The V and J genes are TRBV6-1 and TRBJ1-2; the TCRdb D gene call, TRBD1, has no DNA to confirm it. This CDR3 spans 13 amino acids. Looked up from germline, CDR1 is MNHNS and CDR2 is SASEGT. The CDR3 reads CASSADSVYGYTF.

The chain carries TRBV28 and TRBJ1-4; the TCRdb D gene call, TRBD1, has no DNA to confirm it. Germline-derived CDR1 and CDR2 are MDHEN and SYDVKM. CDR3 length: 14 residues. CDR3 amino acids: CASGTGRTNEKLFF. Looking up the rest from reference TRBV28 and TRBJ1-4 gives the full variable domain: DVKVTQSSRYLVKRTGEKVFLECVQDMDHENMFWYRQDPGLGLRLIYFSYDVKMKEKGDIPEGYSVSREKKERFSLILESASTNQTSMYLCASGTGRTNEKLFFGSGTQLSVL.

This chain links TRBV29-1 with TRBJ1-5. The V gene's germline CDR1 is SQVTM and CDR2 ANQGSEA. The CDR3 contains 13 residues. CDR3 sequence reads: CSVSRGRDQPQHF.

This chain connects TRBV20-1 to TRBJ1-3; there is no DNA to check the TCRdb D call of TRBD1. This CDR3 contains 14 residues. Germline V gene lookup returns CDR1 DFQATT and CDR2 SNEGSKA (reference sequence). CDR3 in amino acids: CSASTPHRGNTIYF.

The chain employs TRBV10-3 and TRBJ1-2; TCRdb indicates TRBD1, and absent DNA this call remains unverified. The CDR3 is made up of 13 amino acids. The germline CDR1 and CDR2 sequences are ENHRY and SYGVKD. The CDR3 loop is CATHLPGTYGYTF.

The gene calls are TRBV2 and TRBJ2-1; TCRdb outputs TRBD2, but without DNA this stays unchecked. Germline CDR1 is SNHLY and CDR2 is FYNNEI. This CDR3 is built from 14 residues. CDR3 amino acids: CASSPGGIYNEQFF. Filled out from reference TRBV2 and TRBJ2-1, the complete variable domain reads EPEVTQTPSHQVTQMGQEVILRCVPISNHLYFYWYRQILGQKVEFLVSFYNNEISEKSEIFDDQFSVERPDGSNFTLKIRSTKLEDSAMYFCASSPGGIYNEQFFGPGTRLTVL.

The gene calls are TRBV20-1 and TRBJ2-5; there is no DNA to check the TCRdb D call of TRBD1. This CDR3 has 13 amino acids. The germline V gene has CDR1 DFQATT and CDR2 SNEGSKA (reference sequence). The CDR3 is CSVQGAHQETQYF.

V and J are TRBV20-1 and TRBJ2-3. The CDR3 covers 15 residues. In germline, CDR1 is DFQATT, CDR2 SNEGSKA (reference sequence). Here the CDR3 reads CSAGRTILDTDTQYF.

The rearrangement uses TRBV28 and TRBJ2-7; the D call from TCRdb, TRBD1, cannot be confirmed without DNA. The CDR3 has 15 residues. Germline V gene sequence: CDR1 MDHEN, CDR2 SYDVKM. The chain's CDR3 is CASSGDSSKTYEQYF.

The gene calls are TRBV7-2 and TRBJ2-3; no DNA is available, so the TRBD2 call from TCRdb remains unchecked. CDR3 length equals 17 residues. Germline assignment: CDR1 SGHTA and CDR2 FQGNSA. The CDR3 reads CASSLRAGGPITDTQYF.

The J gene is TRBJ1-5, the V gene TRBV20-1. CDR1 and CDR2 from the germline V gene are DFQATT and SNEGSKA (reference sequence). The CDR3 is 14 amino acids. The CDR3 sequence: CSARGGHSNQPQHF.

V gene TRBV5-5 combines with J gene TRBJ1-2; TCRdb names TRBD1, which stays unverified in the absence of DNA. CDR1 is SGHKS and CDR2 is YYEKEE in the germline V gene (reference sequence). CDR3 length: 13 amino acids. CDR3 region: CASSSQGIGGYTF.